The 20 T cell receptor beta chains listed next were all sequenced from one sample in a study of a mutant IDH1 vaccine in newly diagnosed glioma. Time point here: baseline, week 1 (first vaccination visit). Regarding treatment: pre-vaccination baseline after standard-of-care therapy. Measured with immunoSEQ multiplex PCR; TCRdb has only the in-frame clones, and not every one. The table lists 90,000 to 100,000 clones, 80% to 90% of them singletons. Sequencing used PBMCs, obtained from a glioma patient treated with radiotherapy, temozolomide or both. All receptors come from a woman aged 50 to 60 with glioma.

The chain recombines TRBV19 with TRBJ1-2, with 9 bases aligning to TRBD1. Looked up from germline, CDR1 is LNHDA and CDR2 is SQIVND (reference sequence). V was pared by 4 bases and J by 3 bases, with 6 bases of the junction left unmatched. The CDR3 has 15 amino acids. CDR3 residues: CASSTGTGRDYGYTF. The CDR3, as DNA: TGTGCCAGTAGTACCGGGACAGGGAGGGACTATGGCTACACCTTC.

The genes are TRBV27 and TRBJ1-5, with D perhaps matching TRBD1 (5 bases). This CDR3 has 15 residues. Germline V lookup: CDR1 MNHEY, CDR2 SMNVEV (reference sequence). Trimming pared 2 bases from V and 5 bases from J, leaving 13 bases between. The CDR3 sequence is CASSLNSPRDQPQHF. CDR3 sequence (DNA): TGTGCCAGCAGTTTAAACTCCCCCAGGGATCAGCCCCAGCATTTT.

This CDR3 reads CASSLGQGNEQFF. DNA of the CDR3: TGTGCCAGCAGCTTAGGACAGGGCAATGAGCAGTTCTTC. This chain joins TRBV7-9 and TRBJ2-1; 7 bases fit TRBD1. V was pared by 1 base and J by 6 bases, with 0 bases of the junction left unmatched. Germline lookup yields CDR1 SEHNR and CDR2 FQNEAQ (reference sequence). The CDR3 totals 13 residues.

The chain combines TRBV27 with TRBJ2-7; D is uncertain. CDR1 and CDR2 (germline): MNHEY, SMNVEV (reference sequence). This CDR3 has 13 amino acids. V dropped 1 base and J dropped 9 bases, with 13 bases sitting between them. For the CDR3, the DNA is TGTGCCAGCAGTTTATTACCGAGTTTCGGGCAGTACTTC. It translates to CASSLLPSFGQYF.

This clone was seen once. This chain joins TRBV10-3 and TRBJ2-5, with TRBD2 matching 9 bases. V was pared by 8 bases and J by 4 bases, with 23 bases of the junction left unmatched. Germline CDR1 ENHRY, CDR2 SYGVKD. CDR3 size: 19 residues. CDR3: CAISRGGMAGGPAGETQYF. CDR3 DNA sequence: TGTGCCATCTCTCGAGGGGGTATGGCGGGAGGGCCCGCGGGAGAGACCCAGTACTTC.

The chain joins TRBV15 to TRBJ2-1, with D possibly being TRBD2 (5 bases). Germline V gives CDR1 LNHNV, CDR2 YYDKDF (reference sequence). V was cut by 0 bases and J by 11 bases, with 11 bases left in between. The length of the CDR3 is 13 residues. The CDR3 reads CATSREPSGKQFF. CDR3 nucleotides: TGTGCCACCAGCAGAGAACCCTCGGGGAAGCAGTTCTTC.

This clone was picked up a small number of times. V is TRBV4-1 and J is TRBJ2-1; 14 bases align to TRBD2. J lost 8 bases, V lost 0 bases, and 6 bases had no gene match. Germline CDR1 MGHRA, CDR2 YSYEKL. This CDR3 comprises 17 residues. Here the CDR3 reads CASSQDRLAGGVDEQFF. The DNA of the CDR3 is TGCGCCAGCAGCCAAGATCGACTAGCGGGAGGGGTCGATGAGCAGTTCTTC.

The V and J genes are TRBV27 and TRBJ1-6; possible D gene TRBD1, 5 bases. CDR3 length: 16 amino acids. CDR1 and CDR2 from the germline V gene are MNHEY and SMNVEV (reference sequence). Trimming removed 1 base at V and 2 bases at J, with 9 bases between. CDR3 residues: CASSLYRFPYNSPLHF. DNA for the CDR3: TGTGCCAGCAGTTTATACAGGTTCCCCTATAATTCACCCCTCCACTTT.

This chain links TRBV5-1 with TRBJ1-1, with D tentatively TRBD1 (5 bases). CDR1 and CDR2 from the germline V gene are SGHRS and YFSETQ. The V gene lost 6 bases and the J gene lost 6 bases, with 18 bases spanning the gap. The CDR3 is 14 residues long. CDR3 in amino acids: CASKPGGVDPEAFF. The CDR3 coding sequence is TGCGCCAGCAAGCCCGGGGGGGTCGACCCTGAAGCTTTCTTT.

This rearrangement joins TRBV6-5 to TRBJ1-2; 7 nucleotides align to TRBD1. V was clipped by 6 bases and J by 8 bases; unmatched bases: 9. This CDR3 has 13 residues. Germline lookup yields CDR1 MNHEY and CDR2 SVGAGI. The CDR3: CASSFPQGQGYTF. The CDR3 DNA reads TGTGCCAGCAGCTTCCCTCAGGGACAGGGCTACACCTTC.

The chain employs TRBV28 and TRBJ2-7; D possibly matches TRBD1 or TRBD2 (5 bases each). V lost 6 bases and J lost 4, with 10 bases in between. The length of the CDR3 is 12 residues. Germline V gene data show CDR1 as MDHEN and CDR2 as SYDVKM. The CDR3 here is CASSSGAYEQYF. The CDR3 DNA is TGTGCCAGCAGCTCCGGGGCGTACGAGCAGTACTTC.

This chain links TRBV9 with TRBJ2-2, with a weak D call TRBD1 (5 bases). Germline V gene data show CDR1 as SGDLS and CDR2 as YYNGEE. The length of the CDR3 is 15 residues. V lost 3 bases to trimming and J lost 5 bases, with 14 bases between them. The CDR3 is CASSETVGWTGELFF. CDR3 nucleotide sequence: TGTGCCAGCAGCGAGACAGTGGGGTGGACCGGGGAGCTGTTTTTT.

The CDR3 protein is CSGEGDTEAFF. The CDR3 nucleotides read TGCAGTGGGGAAGGGGACACTGAAGCTTTCTTT. The chain links TRBV20-1 to TRBJ1-1, with D perhaps TRBD1 (5 bases). The germline CDR1 and CDR2 sequences are DFQATT and SNEGSKA (reference sequence). V lost 7 bases and J 3 bases, leaving 9 bases between the germline ends. The CDR3 loop spans 11 amino acids.

This chain joins TRBV12-2 and TRBJ2-5; the DNA was not compared with TRBD2, the D call given in the table. TRBV12-2 represents a pseudogene. The CDR3 has 15 amino acids. The CDR3 region is CASRLVGTSGSTEYF. CDR3 DNA sequence: TGTGCAAGTCGCTTAGTTGGGACTAGCGGGAGTACGGAGTACTTC.

The V gene is TRBV18, the J gene TRBJ2-5; D is perhaps TRBD1 or TRBD2 (5 bases each). The J call is doubtful: the DNA matches TRBJ2-7 better. This CDR3 is 15 amino acids long. Germline CDR1 reads KGHSH; CDR2 reads LQKENI. In nucleotides, the CDR3 is TGTGCCAGCTCACGGACACCTTATCGAGGGGACGAGCAGTACTTC. It specifies CASSRTPYRGDEQYF.

The rearrangement links TRBV7-6 to TRBJ2-2, with TRBD2 matching 10 bases. Germline V gives CDR1 SGHVS, CDR2 FNYEAQ. This CDR3 comprises 16 residues. The V segment lost 5 bases and the J segment 0 bases; nucleotides outside the gene matches: 3. The DNA of the CDR3 is TGTGCCAGCAGCCCTACTAGCGGGGCGAACACCGGGGAGCTGTTTTTT. It is translated as CASSPTSGANTGELFF.

Remarks on this clone: The same CDR3 is also encoded by other DNA sequences in this sample. The chain has TRBV19 and TRBJ1-1; D perhaps matches TRBD1 (5 bases). Per germline, CDR1 LNHDA and CDR2 SQIVND (reference sequence). The CDR3 sequence is 19 residues long. The germline V and J ends were trimmed by 0 bases and 0 bases, with 20 bases remaining between them. The CDR3 is CASSIERLGQDLLNTEAFF. The CDR3 region has the DNA TGTGCCAGTAGTATAGAGCGGCTGGGGCAGGATCTACTGAACACTGAAGCTTTCTTT.

V and J are TRBV9 and TRBJ2-3; D might be TRBD1 (6 bases). Trimming took off 3 bases at V and 5 bases at J, with 13 bases between the two ends. Germline V gene sequence: CDR1 SGDLS, CDR2 YYNGEE. There are 14 residues in the CDR3. The chain's CDR3 is CASSGDTRGDTQYF. The CDR3 DNA sequence: TGTGCCAGCAGCGGGGACACCCGGGGAGATACGCAGTATTTT. The full variable domain, its missing parts supplied by reference TRBV9 and TRBJ2-3, is DSGVTQTPKHLITATGQRVTLRCSPRSGDLSVYWYQQSLDQGLQFLIQYYNGEERAKGNILERFSAQQFPDLHSELNLSSLELGDSALYFCASSGDTRGDTQYFGPGTRLTVL.

This chain connects TRBV11-2 to TRBJ1-3; D uncertain. The CDR3 extends over 12 amino acids. V lost 2 bases and J 3 bases, leaving 2 bases between the germline ends. CDR1 is SGHAT, CDR2 FQNNGV, per germline. DNA for the CDR3: TGTGCCAGCAGCTTACTTGGAAACACCATATATTTT. As protein: CASSLLGNTIYF.

This clone was seen more than once but under ten times. This chain connects TRBV28 to TRBJ1-2; tentative D call: TRBD1 (6 bases). The V and J ends lost 2 bases and 7 bases respectively, with 11 bases between them. Germline CDR1 is MDHEN and CDR2 is SYDVKM. The CDR3 extends over 13 amino acids. The CDR3, as DNA: TGTGCCAGCAGTTTAGCCAGGGGTAGTGGCTACACCTTC. Protein: CASSLARGSGYTF.